The 12 T cell receptor beta chains listed next were all sequenced from one sample in a study of blood T cell repertoires in COVID-19. Data came from immunoSEQ multiplex PCR; TCRdb stores just in-frame clones and leaves some out. The repertoire holds 300,000 to 400,000 clones, with 65% to 90% as singletons. The sequenced sample consisted of PBMCs or T cells enriched from blood (not recorded which). These receptor sequences come from a woman in her thirties or forties with acute COVID-19.

This sequence joins TRBV18 and TRBJ1-5, with D maybe TRBD1 (5 bases). The CDR3 runs to 16 residues. Trimming stripped 3 bases from V and 2 bases from J, with 14 bases between. Per germline, CDR1 KGHSH and CDR2 LQKENI. CDR3 sequence reads: CASSPLAPGGNQPQHF. In nucleotides, the CDR3 is TGTGCCAGCTCACCCTTGGCCCCGGGGGGCAATCAGCCCCAGCATTTT.

The rearrangement uses TRBV6-4 and TRBJ1-1; 7 bases match TRBD1. The CDR3 is made up of 12 amino acids. Germline trimming cut 3 bases from V and 7 bases from J; bases unmatched to any gene: 2. Per the germline V gene, CDR1 is MRHNA and CDR2 is SNTAGT. This CDR3 reads CASSDPGGEAFF. CDR3 bases: TGTGCCAGCAGTGATCCAGGGGGTGAAGCTTTCTTT.

The CDR3 here is CASSLREEQFF. The CDR3, as DNA: TGTGCCAGCAGCCTACGGGAGGAGCAGTTCTTC. This sequence joins TRBV6-2 or TRBV6-3 and TRBJ2-1; weak D call: TRBD2 (6 bases). Germline lookup yields CDR1 MNHEY and CDR2 SVGEGT. V dropped 6 bases and J dropped 10 bases, with 10 bases sitting between them. The CDR3 is made up of 11 amino acids.

This clone was picked up a small number of times. This rearrangement joins TRBV5-1 to TRBJ2-7; weak D call: TRBD1 (6 bases). Trimming took 4 bases from V and 4 from J, leaving 18 bases between them. The CDR3 has 15 residues. Germline V CDR1 and CDR2: SGHRS, YFSETQ. The DNA for the CDR3 is TGCGCCAGCAGCGCGAATGCCGGGACAACTTACGAGCAGTACTTC. Translating it yields CASSANAGTTYEQYF.

The genes are TRBV2 and TRBJ2-7, with 7 bases fitting TRBD2. V gave up 7 bases and J gave up 6 bases; unmatched junction bases: 12. This CDR3 has 14 amino acids. Germline V lookup: CDR1 SNHLY, CDR2 FYNNEI. CDR3 residues: CASNPLVGGGEQYF. The DNA of the CDR3 is TGTGCCAGCAATCCCTTGGTTGGGGGGGGCGAGCAGTACTTC.

This sequence joins TRBV11-2 and TRBJ2-3; 8 bases align to TRBD2. Trimming took 3 bases from V and 0 from J; bases not matched to a gene: 11. This CDR3 spans 18 amino acids. CDR1 is SGHAT and CDR2 is FQNNGV in the germline V gene. CDR3 in DNA: TGTGCCAGCAGCTTGGCCCCGACTAGCGTCACTAGCACAGATACGCAGTATTTT. Residues: CASSLAPTSVTSTDTQYF.

In its sample, this clone was seen a few times. V is TRBV5-6 and J is TRBJ1-3; D is perhaps TRBD1 (5 bases). Deletions cut 1 base from V and 4 bases from J, with 9 bases between. The germline V gene encodes CDR1 SGHDT and CDR2 YYEEEE. The CDR3 length is 14 residues. The CDR3 DNA sequence: TGTGCCAGCAGCTTGAATCAGGGAGGAAACACCATATATTTT. Translating gives CASSLNQGGNTIYF.

This chain links TRBV14 with TRBJ2-7, with D possibly matching TRBD1 (6 bases). V lost 4 bases, J lost 3 bases, and 16 bases lay in between. CDR3 length: 15 amino acids. Germline V gene lookup returns CDR1 SGHDN and CDR2 FVKESK. The CDR3 protein is CASSPFGQKYYEQYF. The CDR3 DNA follows: TGTGCCAGCAGCCCGTTCGGACAGAAGTACTACGAGCAGTACTTC.

The gene calls are TRBV19 and TRBJ1-2, with TRBD1 identical over 9 bases. Losses at the gene ends were 3 bases for V and 2 bases for J; bases not matched to a gene: 4. Germline lookup yields CDR1 LNHDA and CDR2 SQIVND (reference sequence). The CDR3 totals 15 residues. The CDR3, as DNA: TGTGCCAGTAGTATCGAAGGACAGGGGAACTATGGCTACACCTTC. This translates into CASSIEGQGNYGYTF.

The V gene is TRBV7-2, the J gene TRBJ1-4; 8 nucleotides match TRBD1. Looked up from germline, CDR1 is SGHTA and CDR2 is FQGNSA. After removal of 5 bases from V and 6 bases from J, the junction contained 11 bases not matched to a gene. The CDR3 runs to 16 residues. The CDR3 coding sequence is TGTGCCAGCAGCACCACAGAGGGGACAGGTTATGAAAAACTGTTTTTT. It is translated as CASSTTEGTGYEKLFF.

A few counts support this clone. The DNA for the CDR3 is TGTGCCAGCAGCTTTAGGGCAGGGGTCAATCAGCCCCAGCATTTT. As protein: CASSFRAGVNQPQHF. The V call is TRBV11-2, the J call TRBJ1-5; the D gene is possibly TRBD1 (6 bases). Germline V lookup: CDR1 SGHAT, CDR2 FQNNGV. Trimming shortened V by 3 bases and J by 3 bases, and 12 bases separated the two germline ends. This CDR3 has 15 amino acids.

This chain connects TRBV7-9 to TRBJ1-1; D unresolved. With 1 base removed from V and 3 bases from J, the gap between germline ends came to 9 bases. The CDR3 loop spans 14 amino acids. The germline CDR1 and CDR2 sequences are SEHNR and FQNEAQ (reference sequence). In nucleotides, the CDR3 is TGTGCCAGCAGCTTAGATTTCTCAGACACTGAAGCTTTCTTT. Protein sequence: CASSLDFSDTEAFF.